The 5 T cell receptor beta chains in this list originate from one sample, sequenced in a study of cytomegalovirus exposure and HLA in healthy donors (dated by TCRdb to about 2017). Receptor amplification or capture employed the immunoSEQ multiplex PCR assay. For the multiplex PCR, a mixture combining 60 forward primers for TCR Vbeta segments and 13 reverse primers for TCR Jbeta segments was used. Held by TCRdb, this immuneACCESS table contains in-frame sequences only and omits some clones. Under half of the omission traces to an unresolved V gene where checked; the cause of the rest is unknown. The sample contains around 190,000 clones, 79% of them found a single time. The top ten hold 4% to 4.5% of the sample. Material: PBMCs. These receptors all stem from a woman in her 30s in good health and CMV-seropositive.

The chain recombines TRBV4-2 with TRBJ1-3; possible D gene TRBD1, 5 bases. Germline-derived CDR1 and CDR2 are LGHNA and YNFKEQ. Deletions cut 3 bases from V and 4 bases from J, with 13 bases between. The CDR3 sequence is 15 residues long. CDR3 DNA sequence: TGTGCCAGCAGCCACATCCAGGGCCAGGGAAACACCATATATTTT. Translating gives CASSHIQGQGNTIYF.

This sequence joins TRBV6-1 and TRBJ2-7; TRBD2 matches at 8 bases. V lost 5 bases, J lost 2 bases, and 5 bases stayed unmatched. Germline lookup yields CDR1 MNHNS and CDR2 SASEGT. The CDR3 extends over 14 amino acids. CDR3 residues: CASSSGGQTYEQYF. CDR3 DNA: TGTGCCAGCAGTTCGGGGGGGCAAACCTACGAGCAGTACTTC.

The chain uses TRBV25-1 and TRBJ2-3; TRBD2 matches 14 bases. CDR3 size: 17 residues. CDR1 is MGHDK, CDR2 SYGVNS, per germline. The ends lost 3 bases at V and 3 bases at J; junction bases unmatched: 5. CDR3 region: CASSERGLAGETDTQYF. CDR3 nucleotides: TGTGCCAGCAGTGAGCGGGGACTAGCGGGAGAAACAGATACGCAGTATTTT.

This clone was found a few times. The V and J genes are TRBV11-2 and TRBJ1-1, with TRBD1 identical over 7 bases. CDR1 is SGHAT and CDR2 is FQNNGV in the germline V gene. The J segment lost 6 bases and the V segment lost 5 bases, leaving 12 bases of the junction unmatched. The CDR3 contains 15 residues. The CDR3 here is CASSSNQGEAAEAFF. CDR3 nucleotide sequence: TGTGCCAGCAGCAGCAATCAGGGGGAGGCTGCTGAAGCTTTCTTT. The whole variable domain, remainder taken from reference TRBV11-2 and TRBJ1-1, is EAGVAQSPRYKIIEKRQSVAFWCNPISGHATLYWYQQILGQGPKLLIQFQNNGVVDDSQLPKDRFSAERLKGVDSTLKIQPAKLEDSAVYLCASSSNQGEAAEAFFGQGTRLTVV.

The chain joins TRBV11-3 to TRBJ2-5, with unresolved D. Germline V gene data show CDR1 as SGHNT and CDR2 as YENEEA. The CDR3 covers 14 residues. With 5 bases removed from V and 3 bases from J, the gap between germline ends came to 13 bases. The CDR3, as DNA: TGTGCCAGCAGCCACCGCGGCCAGAAAGAGACCCAGTACTTC. Translation: CASSHRGQKETQYF.